This entry is about one T cell receptor beta chain. This specimen belongs to a study of blood T cell repertoires in COVID-19. The wider study: The samples span acute and convalescent COVID-19 from the United States, Italy and Spain. Sources were T cells, B-cell-depleted T cells, or PBMCs; the material itself was cDNA or gDNA.

Original handling: Estimation of nucleated cell counts relied on the amplification of reference gene primers. Measured with immunoSEQ multiplex PCR; TCRdb has only the in-frame clones, and not every one. That table is the source of V, J and clone size, and D and trimming were worked out from the DNA. The sample lists fewer than 200,000 clones; approximately 83% were seen once. Unmatched junction bases numbered 16, after V lost 6 bases and J lost 5 bases. Germline-derived CDR1 and CDR2 are MNHEY and SMNVEV (reference sequence). The length of the CDR3 is 16 residues. The specimen was peripheral blood. The receptor was isolated from a woman of 80 years or more with active or convalescent COVID-19. V and J are TRBV27 and TRBJ2-7; 7 nucleotides align to TRBD1. CDR3 nucleotides: TGTGCCAGCAGCCCTAGAAACCCCGGGACAGAAAACGAGCAGTACTTC. It translates to CASSPRNPGTENEQYF.